This T cell receptor beta chain was identified during a study of cytotoxic CD8 clonotypes in ibrutinib-treated CLL. For the study at large: The cohort had about a dozen relapsed/refractory and roughly 15 treatment-naive patients, some 18 IGHV unmutated. Overall study findings and caveats: An increase in clonality occurred at ibrutinib response, followed by a return toward baseline at progression.

V lost 8 bases to trimming and J lost 7 bases, with 21 bases between them. Germline V gene data show CDR1 as SNHLY and CDR2 as FYNNEI. There are 15 residues in the CDR3. As regards this clone: What it binds is unknown.

The repertoire was sequenced with immunoSEQ multiplex PCR; TCRdb's copy has only in-frame clones and lacks some. The profile shows over 65,000 clones, around two thirds of them singletons. The rearrangement joins TRBV2 to TRBJ1-5, with a weak D call TRBD1 (5 bases). The receptor was isolated from a human donor with chronic lymphocytic leukemia. Specimen: PBMCs, collected after 12 months of ibrutinib treatment. The CDR3 coding sequence is TGTGCCAGCGGGGCTTCGGGGGGAGGTACACAGCCCCAGCATTTT. Translation: CASGASGGGTQPQHF.